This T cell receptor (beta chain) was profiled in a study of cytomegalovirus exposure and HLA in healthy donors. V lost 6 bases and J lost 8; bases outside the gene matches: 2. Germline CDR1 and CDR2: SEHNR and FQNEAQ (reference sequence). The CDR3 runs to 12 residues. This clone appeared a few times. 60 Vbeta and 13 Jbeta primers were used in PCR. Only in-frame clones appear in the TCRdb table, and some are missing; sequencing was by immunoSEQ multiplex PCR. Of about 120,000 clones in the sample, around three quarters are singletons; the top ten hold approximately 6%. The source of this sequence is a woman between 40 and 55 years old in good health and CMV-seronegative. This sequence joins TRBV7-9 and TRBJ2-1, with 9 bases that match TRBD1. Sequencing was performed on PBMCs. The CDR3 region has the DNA TGTGCCAGCAGTCGGACAGGGGATGAGCAGTTCTTC. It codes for CASSRTGDEQFF.